This entry concerns a single T cell receptor beta chain. No cognate antigen has been identified for it. Base qualities are not recorded, but no much larger clone differs from it by a single base. This record belongs to a study of IL-32 and malignant T cell survival in cutaneous lymphoma (dated by TCRdb to the early 2020s). About the full investigation: High-throughput TCR sequencing tested whether surviving TCR Vbeta+ T cells in IL-32 cultures were the malignant clone rather than benign T cells sharing that Vbeta. A couple of CTCL donors were studied by high-throughput TCR sequencing, confirming IL-32beta supported malignant T cell survival in vitro. General findings and caveats noted by the study authors: The kinetics of enhanced malignant T cell survival in culture differed somewhat between CTCL blood donors. TCR sequencing showed that malignant T cell TCRs persisted after in vitro culture with IL-32beta. The methods did not state the exact culture duration for the TCR-sequenced samples. Malignant T cell survival in vitro appeared to be supported by IL-32beta through the induction of large CD14+ antigen-presenting cells that reduced apoptosis.

Genomic DNA was extracted with the QIAamp DNA Mini kit and was profiled by immunoSEQ with roughly 100-400 ng of DNA template. TCRdb holds this immuneACCESS table with in-frame rearrangements only. Some clones are missing; in checked studies, unresolved V genes explain under half, and the rest has no known cause. The sample profile shows more than 2,000 clones; 82% of them were found once. 45% to 70% of the sample comes from the top ten. The blood samples were obtained from patients with leukemic cutaneous T cell lymphoma (Sezary syndrome) who were treated at a US cutaneous lymphoma program. Ficoll centrifugation was used to isolate peripheral blood mononuclear cells from the patients' blood. The germline V gene (reference sequence) gives CDR1 as MNHNY and CDR2 as SVGAGI. The CDR3 runs 14 amino acids, cysteine and phenylalanine included. Solely the CDR3 DNA is kept, with 42 bases framed from the first base.

This clonotype was sampled from a human donor with cutaneous T cell lymphoma. This chain is built from TRBV6-6 and TRBJ2-1; 8 junctional bases match TRBD2. This specimen was blood, taken on day 0. The nucleotides are TGTGCGGGGGGCCTGGGCGGGGGGTACAATGAGCAGTTCTTC. It is translated as CAGGLGGGYNEQFF.